This T cell receptor (beta chain) stems from a study of blood T cell repertoires in COVID-19. Profiled with immunoSEQ multiplex PCR; TCRdb holds only in-frame clones, not every one. The sample yields 200,000 to 250,000 clones, 88% seen once. This CDR3 region has 16 residues. Germline trimming cut 3 bases from V and 1 base from J; bases unmatched to any gene: 4. Looked up from germline, CDR1 is DFQATT and CDR2 is SNEGSKA (reference sequence). The source material was peripheral blood. The source is an older woman with acute or convalescent COVID-19. This chain joins TRBV20-1 and TRBJ2-3; 13 bases line up with TRBD2. In nucleotides, the CDR3 is TGCAGTGCTAGTGGGACTAGCGGGACCCGCACAGATACGCAGTATTTT. Amino acids: CSASGTSGTRTDTQYF.